This T cell receptor (beta chain) was observed in a study of shared clonotypes between healthy human individuals. Study summary: CD4 naive cells filled three plates per donor, CD4 memory three, CD8 naive two and CD8 memory one. Overall study findings and caveats: With few donors, the genetic and exposure-history diversity represented was limited.

DNA at approximately 200 ng, about 30,000 T cell genomes, went into sorted-subset replicate PCRs. Sequencing was performed with immunoSEQ multiplex PCR; in TCRdb, only in-frame clones are kept and a portion is missing. Of a few million clones in the sample, 80% to 95% are singletons; the top ten hold around 1.8%. CD45RO-negative, CCR7-positively selected cells formed the naive CD8 fraction, excluding terminally differentiated effector memory CD45RA+ cells. Germline V gene data show CDR1 as SGHAT and CDR2 as FQNNGV. The CDR3 loop spans 11 amino acids. With 6 bases removed from V and 0 bases from J, the gap between germline ends came to 3 bases. About this clone: No antigen is known for it. This specimen includes other DNA sequences encoding the same CDR3.

The TCR was taken from a young man in good health. Some clones in this sample may be carry-over from other donors' samples. This chain links TRBV11-2 with TRBJ2-7; no firm D call. Sequenced: naive CD8+ T cells from PBMCs. The CDR3 DNA follows: TGTGCCAGCAGGCTCTCCTACGAGCAGTACTTC. This codes for CASRLSYEQYF.